Sequencing of this TCR beta chain was carried out in a study of shared clonotypes between healthy human individuals. About the study: A few men and a couple of women, aged 18 to 49, were donors. The study used three CD4 naive, three CD4 memory, two CD8 naive and one CD8 memory plate per donor. Study-wide results and caveats: All-four-donor shared clonotypes had higher generation probabilities than non-shared clonotypes did. With four donors compared, around 5.4% of naive CD4 clonotypes were shared.

The V and J ends lost 6 bases and 6 bases respectively, with 15 bases between them. The CDR3 has 13 residues. Germline values: CDR1 MNHEY, CDR2 SMNVEV (reference sequence). As to this clone: Its antigen is not identified.

The data were produced by immunoSEQ multiplex PCR, yet TCRdb's version contains in-frame clones alone and is incomplete. The table has some 900,000 clones, over 60% seen once. The chain combines TRBV27 with TRBJ2-7; a weak D match, TRBD1 (7 bases). The receptor was isolated from a young man in good health. What was sequenced was memory CD4+ T cells sorted from blood. Documented subset: CD45RA-negative fraction. The CDR3 here is CASSYRQGGEQYF. In DNA, the CDR3 is TGTGCCAGCAGCTACAGACAGGGAGGCGAGCAGTACTTC.